These 12 T cell receptor beta chains were all obtained from the same sample, sequenced in a study of post-analysis software for immune sequencing data. Study conclusions and caveats: About five TRBV segments appeared more often in patients than in controls, and TRBV5-6, TRBV5-1 and TRBV20-1 were among these.

These receptors have no known antigen. Unique-molecular-identifier-tagged TCR beta cDNA libraries were used. Via MiXCR, TCRdb re-called the PCR reads, giving one row per CDR3 protein. The sample has approximately 630,000 distinct CDR3 sequences, approximately 60% seen once. The sample was blood. The receptors here all came from a girl aged 2 to 9 with multiple sclerosis.

J is TRBJ1-5 and V is TRBV4-1, with D maybe TRBD1 (5 bases). The CDR3 is 16 amino acids. Germline lookup yields CDR1 MGHRA and CDR2 YSYEKL. Trimming took 0 bases from V and 2 from J, leaving 11 bases between them. In DNA, the CDR3 is TGCGCCAGCAGCCAAGACGGGGGAGGGGGCAATCAGCCCCAGCATTTT. It specifies CASSQDGGGGNQPQHF.

This clonotype was observed a few times. The gene calls are TRBV21-1 and TRBJ1-2; the table assigns TRBD1, which was not confirmed against the DNA. TRBV21-1 is classified as a pseudogene. CDR3 size: 14 residues. This CDR3 is CASPRGGLNYGYTF. The CDR3 coding sequence is TGTGCCAGCCCCAGGGGGGGTCTCAACTATGGCTACACCTTC.

This clonotype has just a few counts. This chain joins TRBV29-1 and TRBJ2-1, with TRBD2 matching 8 bases. The CDR3 is 15 residues long. The junction had 7 bases not matched to a gene; V was cut back by 2 bases and J by 4 bases. The germline CDR1 and CDR2 sequences are SQVTM and ANQGSEA. In DNA form, the CDR3 reads TGCAGCGTTGAACGGCCTAGCGGGTCTTACAATGAGCAGTTCTTC. Its protein is CSVERPSGSYNEQFF.

The table lists this clonotype with a few counts. The chain has TRBV29-1 and TRBJ2-6; D remains unclear. The CDR3 runs to 11 residues. V lost 4 bases to trimming and J lost 2 bases, with 0 bases between them. Germline-derived CDR1 and CDR2 are SQVTM and ANQGSEA. CDR3 bases: TGCAGCGTTGCTGGGGCCAACGTCCTGACTTTC. Translation: CSVAGANVLTF.

This clonotype was picked up a small number of times. The chain carries TRBV6-5 and TRBJ1-2; perhaps TRBD1 as D (6 bases). The V end was cut by 6 bases, the J end by 8 bases, with 13 bases between. Germline V gives CDR1 MNHEY, CDR2 SVGAGI. The CDR3 runs 12 residues. The CDR3 DNA sequence: TGTGCCAGCAGGGGTAACAGGGACGGCTACACCTTC. It translates to CASRGNRDGYTF.

The J gene is TRBJ1-5, the V gene TRBV6-5; D may be TRBD1 (5 bases). V gave up 6 bases and J gave up 0 bases, with 9 bases separating them. This CDR3 is 14 amino acids long. Germline CDR1 reads MNHEY; CDR2 reads SVGAGI. The CDR3 region is CASRTGPSNQPQHF. The CDR3 nucleotides read TGTGCCAGCAGAACGGGGCCTAGCAATCAGCCCCAGCATTTT.

This sequence joins TRBV9 and TRBJ2-1, with 9 bases that match TRBD1. V shed 4 bases and J 8 bases; nucleotides not matched to a gene: 7. CDR1 and CDR2 from the germline V gene are SGDLS and YYNGEE. The CDR3 loop spans 14 amino acids. CDR3 in DNA: TGTGCCAGCAGCCCTCGACAGGGGGACGATGAGCAGTTCTTC. Encoded protein: CASSPRQGDDEQFF.

The chain is built from TRBV5-1 and TRBJ2-5, with D unresolved. The CDR3 runs 14 residues. V gave up 0 bases and J gave up 5 bases, with 11 bases separating them. The germline V gene has CDR1 SGHRS and CDR2 YFSETQ. The CDR3 coding sequence is TGCGCCAGCAGCTTGGGAGCGCCGCAGGAGACCCAGTACTTC. It encodes CASSLGAPQETQYF.

Comments on this clonotype: Its ends do not fully match the called genes, so a read error is possible. The V gene is TRBV11-2, the J gene TRBJ2-5; tentatively, D is TRBD2 (5 bases). This CDR3 comprises 16 residues. Germline CDR1 is SGHAT and CDR2 is FQNNGV. The CDR3 sequence is CTSSLVPRRAVETQYF. The CDR3 DNA follows: TGTACCAGCAGCTTAGTCCCGCGGCGAGCGGTAGAGACCCAGTACTTC.

The gene calls are TRBV6-1 and TRBJ2-7; no reliable D call. Germline loops: CDR1 MNHNS, CDR2 SASEGT. Trimming left V 7 bases short and J 2 bases short, with 6 bases between. CDR3 size: 11 residues. CDR3 DNA: TGTGCCAGCACACGCCCCTACGAGCAGTACTTC. It encodes CASTRPYEQYF.

In the case of this clonotype: Its ends do not fully match the called genes, so a read error is possible. The V gene is TRBV6-5, the J gene TRBJ2-5; 7 bases fit TRBD2. Looked up from germline, CDR1 is MNHEY and CDR2 is SVGAGI. CDR3 size: 13 residues. CDR3 region: CASRQTSIETQYF. CDR3 nucleotides: TGTGCTAGCAGGCAGACTAGCATCGAGACCCAGTACTTC.

The chain recombines TRBV30 with TRBJ1-1; D might be TRBD1 (5 bases). The V gene lost 0 bases and the J gene lost 3 bases, with 11 bases spanning the gap. The CDR3 has 14 amino acids. The germline V gene has CDR1 GTSNPN and CDR2 SVGIG (reference sequence). CDR3 in amino acids: CAWSVPRDHTEAFF. CDR3 DNA sequence: TGTGCCTGGAGTGTTCCCAGGGACCACACTGAAGCTTTCTTT. The full variable domain, completed using reference TRBV30 and TRBJ1-1, is SQTIHQWPATLVQPVGSPLSLECTVEGTSNPNLYWYRQAAGRGLQLLFYSVGIGQISSEVPQNLSASRPQDRQFILSSKKLLLSDSGFYLCAWSVPRDHTEAFFGQGTRLTVV.